The 13 T cell receptor beta chains in this list originate from one sample, sequenced in a study of vaccination and CD4 T cells after COVID-19. Treatment denoted: approximately 10-day PBMC culture with coronavirus spike peptide pools or control peptides (ViraFEST assay). Cultured CD4+ T cell DNA was sequenced using the Oncomine TCR Beta short-read assay. TCRdb recomputed calls from the PCR reads with MiXCR, one row per CDR3 protein. This table has approximately 25,000 distinct CDR3 sequences, about 56% appearing once. For these TCRs, the target antigens are not known. Sample: CD4+ T cells from blood, cultured in vitro. These receptors were collected from a human donor who had recovered from COVID-19.

The chain combines TRBV28 with TRBJ2-3; TRBD1 matches at 8 bases. Germline V gene data show CDR1 as MDHEN and CDR2 as SYDVKM. There are 15 residues in the CDR3. The V gene end was trimmed by 8 bases and the J gene end by 3 bases; junction bases not matched to a gene: 10. CDR3 sequence reads: CASVPTGGKTDTQYF. CDR3 sequence (DNA): TGTGCCAGCGTACCTACAGGGGGAAAGACAGATACGCAGTATTTT.

CDR3 DNA sequence: TGCGCCAGCAGCTCAGAACCACCCGGGACTAGTCAGTATTTT. Protein sequence: CASSSEPPGTSQYF. The J gene is TRBJ2-3, the V gene TRBV5-1, with 8 bases matching TRBD2. V lost 3 bases to trimming and J lost 12 bases; unmatched junction nucleotides: 12. Germline lookup yields CDR1 SGHRS and CDR2 YFSETQ. The CDR3 runs 14 residues.

The J gene is TRBJ1-2, the V gene TRBV7-9; tentative D call: TRBD1 (5 bases). The germline V gene encodes CDR1 SEHNR and CDR2 FQNEAQ (reference sequence). The CDR3 has 12 residues. Between the trimmed V and J ends, which lost 4 bases and 6 bases, there was a span of 9 bases. The CDR3 loop is CASSWDFDGYTF. The CDR3 region has the DNA TGTGCCAGCAGCTGGGACTTCGATGGCTACACCTTC.

This clonotype has just a few counts. The chain joins TRBV15 to TRBJ2-5, with a tentative D call TRBD2 (5 bases). The CDR3 extends over 16 amino acids. CDR1 and CDR2 (germline): LNHNV, YYDKDF (reference sequence). Deletions cut 1 base from V and 2 bases from J, with 14 bases between. DNA for the CDR3: TGTGCCACCAGCAGAGGAGGACGATCGGGACAAGAGACCCAGTACTTC. Translation: CATSRGGRSGQETQYF.

The CDR3 loop reads CASSSGGTGGYGYTF. CDR3 nucleotides: TGTGCCAGCAGTTCGGGCGGTACAGGGGGCTATGGCTACACCTTC. The chain combines TRBV28 with TRBJ1-2, with 8 bases lining up with TRBD1. Trimming took 4 bases from V and 4 from J; bases not matched to a gene: 8. This CDR3 contains 15 residues. Germline CDR1 is MDHEN and CDR2 is SYDVKM.

This clonotype was observed a handful of times. This chain joins TRBV12-3 or TRBV12-4 and TRBJ2-4; maybe TRBD1 (6 bases). The CDR3 length is 13 residues. V shed 7 bases and J shed 5 bases, with 12 bases lying between them. The CDR3 bases are TGTGCCAGCACCCGCCGACAGGAAAACATTCAGTACTTC. Translation gives CASTRRQENIQYF.

The chain employs TRBV6-2 or TRBV6-3 and TRBJ1-1, with D possibly being TRBD1 (6 bases). The length of the CDR3 is 14 residues. Germline loops: CDR1 MNHEY, CDR2 SVGEGT. Trimming stripped 2 bases from V and 2 bases from J, with 9 bases between. CDR3 sequence: CASSYRGSNTEAFF. In DNA form, the CDR3 reads TGTGCCAGCAGTTACAGGGGGAGCAACACTGAAGCTTTCTTT.

The rearrangement joins TRBV5-6 to TRBJ2-7; 9 bases map to TRBD1. The CDR3 has 14 residues. Germline assignment: CDR1 SGHDT and CDR2 YYEEEE. V lost 4 bases, J lost 3 bases, and 5 bases stayed unmatched. This CDR3 is CASSHRGRFYEQYF. Here the CDR3 DNA reads TGTGCCAGCAGCCACAGGGGGCGCTTCTACGAGCAGTACTTC.

This clonotype was counted a few times. V gene TRBV20-1 combines with J gene TRBJ1-1; weak D call: TRBD1 (6 bases). Germline CDR1 is DFQATT and CDR2 is SNEGSKA (reference sequence). V lost 1 base, J lost 7 bases, and 16 bases lay in between. This CDR3 has 14 amino acids. CDR3 sequence: CSARARGVTSEAFF. DNA for the CDR3: TGCAGTGCTAGAGCGAGGGGGGTCACTAGTGAAGCTTTCTTT.

The V and J genes are TRBV19 and TRBJ2-1; 9 nucleotides agree with TRBD2. The CDR3 is 15 residues long. V was pared by 6 bases and J by 7 bases, with 10 bases of the junction left unmatched. Germline-derived CDR1 and CDR2 are LNHDA and SQIVND (reference sequence). DNA for the CDR3: TGTGCCAGTAGCTATAGCGGGAGCTCCTCAAATGAGCAGTTCTTC. Translated, it gives CASSYSGSSSNEQFF.

The V gene is TRBV23-1, the J gene TRBJ1-2; no clear D gene. TRBV23-1 is flagged as an ORF with uncertain function. This CDR3 has 12 residues. V gave up 4 bases and J gave up 4 bases, with 7 bases separating them. CDR3 loop: CASSPKRYGYTF. The CDR3 region has the DNA TGCGCCAGCAGTCCTAAACGCTATGGCTACACCTTC.

The rearrangement uses TRBV27 and TRBJ1-5, with 7 nucleotides matching TRBD1. Trimming cost V 5 bases and J 1 base; bases outside gene matches: 17. Germline V gives CDR1 MNHEY, CDR2 SMNVEV (reference sequence). This CDR3 region has 19 residues. This CDR3 reads CASSARFGTEYRSNQPQHF. CDR3 in DNA: TGTGCCAGCAGTGCGAGATTCGGGACAGAATATAGGAGCAATCAGCCCCAGCATTTT.

The chain's CDR3 is CASSPPGLSNQPQHF. As DNA, the CDR3 is TGTGCCAGTAGTCCACCGGGACTTAGCAATCAGCCCCAGCATTTT. The chain combines TRBV19 with TRBJ1-5, with a weak D call TRBD1 (5 bases). Germline CDR1 LNHDA, CDR2 SQIVND (reference sequence). The length of the CDR3 is 15 residues. V lost 5 bases to trimming and J lost 0 bases, with 11 bases between them.